The 30 T cell receptor beta chains in this list originate from one sample, sequenced in a study of T-cell memory formation after mild COVID-19. A single record per CDR3 protein comes from TCRdb applying MiXCR to the 5' RACE reads. Of hundreds of thousands of distinct CDR3 sequences detected, about 20% appear once; the ten largest clones hold approximately 21%. Sequencing was done on a sample of PBMCs or a T cell subset sorted from them (not recorded which). These TCRs come from a man aged 18 to 29 who had mild COVID-19 (a few samples of this study predate the infection). Cell type and time point are not known.

This clonotype was recorded a few times. The chain combines TRBV5-1 with TRBJ2-5, with 7 bases aligning to TRBD2. This CDR3 comprises 17 residues. V gave up 4 bases and J gave up 6 bases; unmatched junction bases: 18. From germline, CDR1 is SGHRS and CDR2 YFSETQ. The CDR3 loop is CASSDGVLAQALKTQYF. As DNA, the CDR3 is TGCGCCAGCAGCGACGGAGTACTAGCGCAAGCCCTTAAGACCCAGTACTTC.

This clonotype was counted only a few times. The chain couples TRBV20-1 to TRBJ2-3; D is perhaps TRBD1 or TRBD2 (5 bases each). The CDR3 has 14 amino acids. The germline CDR1 and CDR2 sequences are DFQATT and SNEGSKA (reference sequence). Trimming removed 5 bases from V and 3 bases from J, with 15 bases in between. CDR3 residues: CSALCEGETDTQYF. Written as DNA, the CDR3 is TGCAGTGCTCTTTGTGAAGGGGAGACAGATACGCAGTATTTT.

The chain has TRBV5-1 and TRBJ2-1; 8 bases are a match to TRBD2. The CDR3 has 15 amino acids. CDR1 and CDR2 from the germline V gene are SGHRS and YFSETQ. The V and J ends lost 0 bases and 8 bases, in that order; junction bases with no gene match: 7. CDR3 DNA: TGCGCCAGCAGCTTGGGGCTAGCGGGTCTCTATGAGCAGTTCTTC. This translates into CASSLGLAGLYEQFF.

In this sample, this clonotype turned up many times. The genes are TRBV5-1 and TRBJ2-2; D is uncertain. The CDR3 runs to 12 residues. V lost 5 bases to trimming and J lost 7 bases, with 9 bases between them. Germline V gene lookup returns CDR1 SGHRS and CDR2 YFSETQ. CDR3 loop: CASSLDLGELFF. For the CDR3, the DNA is TGCGCCAGCAGTTTAGACCTCGGGGAGCTGTTTTTT. The full variable domain, rest sourced from reference TRBV5-1 and TRBJ2-2, is KAGVTQTPRYLIKTRGQQVTLSCSPISGHRSVSWYQQTPGQGLQFLFEYFSETQRNKGNFPGRFSGRQFSNSRSEMNVSTLELGDSALYLCASSLDLGELFFGEGSRLTVL.

This chain joins TRBV7-9 and TRBJ1-2, with 10 bases that match TRBD1. The CDR3 length is 14 residues. Germline V gene sequence: CDR1 SEHNR, CDR2 FQNEAQ (reference sequence). V was clipped by 5 bases and J by 6 bases; unmatched bases: 6. The CDR3: CASSLRQGADGYTF. CDR3 bases: TGTGCCAGCAGCCTCCGACAGGGGGCGGATGGCTACACCTTC.

The chain carries TRBV6-5 and TRBJ2-3; D is unclear. The CDR3 has 13 amino acids. V was pared by 7 bases and J by 0 bases, with 8 bases between. CDR1 and CDR2 from the germline V gene are MNHEY and SVGAGI. CDR3 region: CASTVSSTDTQYF. Here the CDR3 DNA reads TGTGCCAGCACCGTCTCGAGCACAGATACGCAGTATTTT.

This clonotype occurred a few times. The J gene is TRBJ2-1, the V gene TRBV28; 8 positions match TRBD1. The V gene end was trimmed by 5 bases and the J gene end by 8 bases; junction bases not matched to a gene: 5. In germline, CDR1 is MDHEN, CDR2 SYDVKM. The CDR3 runs to 13 residues. CDR3 sequence reads: CASSIDRGHEQFF. CDR3 DNA sequence: TGTGCCAGCAGTATCGACAGGGGCCATGAGCAGTTCTTC.

This clonotype was seen at least ten times. The chain employs TRBV20-1 and TRBJ2-6; D not resolved. Germline CDR1 reads DFQATT; CDR2 reads SNEGSKA (reference sequence). V dropped 6 bases and J dropped 2 bases, with 11 bases sitting between them. There are 14 residues in the CDR3. Here the CDR3 reads CSAHAWAGANVLTF. CDR3 nucleotides: TGCAGTGCCCACGCCTGGGCTGGGGCCAACGTCCTGACTTTC.

This clonotype was counted between two and nine times. The chain couples TRBV6-2 or TRBV6-3 to TRBJ2-5; D gene ambiguous. The germline V and J ends were trimmed by 4 bases and 6 bases, with 9 bases remaining between them. From germline, CDR1 is MNHEY and CDR2 SVGEGT. The CDR3 sequence is 12 residues long. Here the CDR3 reads CASSLPGQTQYF. The CDR3 DNA follows: TGTGCCAGCAGTTTGCCCGGGCAGACCCAGTACTTC.

The chain couples TRBV6-6 to TRBJ1-5; TRBD1 matches 7 bases. Germline lookup yields CDR1 MNHNY and CDR2 SVGAGI (reference sequence). The CDR3 runs to 15 residues. V dropped 0 bases and J dropped 8; count of bases not matched to a gene: 7. The CDR3 DNA is TGTGCCAGCAGTTACTCGGTACAGGGGACCGAGCCCCAGCATTTT. Encoded protein: CASSYSVQGTEPQHF.

In its sample, this clonotype was seen many times. V gene TRBV20-1 combines with J gene TRBJ2-1; D is possibly TRBD1 (6 bases). The CDR3 has 13 amino acids. Germline CDR1 and CDR2: DFQATT and SNEGSKA (reference sequence). Trimming took off 7 bases at V and 8 bases at J, with 18 bases between the two ends. The CDR3 coding sequence is TGCAGTGGTCAGGACAGCTCCTGGGATGAGCAGTTCTTC. As protein: CSGQDSSWDEQFF.

This clonotype turned up a few times. The gene calls are TRBV7-2 and TRBJ2-3; a weak D match, TRBD1 (5 bases). The CDR3 extends over 14 amino acids. CDR1 and CDR2 from the germline V gene are SGHTA and FQGNSA. V was clipped by 3 bases and J by 4 bases, with 11 bases between them. In DNA form, the CDR3 reads TGTGCCAGCAGCTTTAGGGGTCAGGCAGATACGCAGTATTTT. Translated, it gives CASSFRGQADTQYF.

This clonotype was counted a few times. The J gene is TRBJ2-7, the V gene TRBV7-8; D ambiguous. V was cut by 5 bases and J by 9 bases, with 11 bases left in between. Germline V gives CDR1 SGHVS, CDR2 FQNEAQ. This CDR3 comprises 11 residues. CDR3 sequence (DNA): TGTGCCAGCAGCGAGCAGGTTAGGCAGTACTTC. Its protein is CASSEQVRQYF.

The sample holds a few counts of this clonotype. This sequence joins TRBV7-2 and TRBJ2-1, with 13 bases aligning to TRBD2. Germline V gene lookup returns CDR1 SGHTA and CDR2 FQGNSA. The V gene end was trimmed by 5 bases and the J gene end by 8 bases; junction bases not matched to a gene: 6. This CDR3 is built from 15 residues. DNA for the CDR3: TGTGCCAGCAGCAAACTAGCGGGGGGGCCCCATGAGCAGTTCTTC. Amino acids: CASSKLAGGPHEQFF.

This clonotype has more than one count but fewer than ten. This chain joins TRBV7-6 and TRBJ2-1; possibly TRBD1 or TRBD2 for D (6 bases each). Germline V gene data show CDR1 as SGHVS and CDR2 as FNYEAQ. V lost 3 bases to trimming and J lost 5 bases, with 14 bases between them. CDR3 length: 15 amino acids. CDR3 residues: CASSFTGAPNNEQFF. The CDR3 region has the DNA TGTGCCAGCAGCTTCACGGGGGCGCCCAACAATGAGCAGTTCTTC.

This chain links TRBV20-1 with TRBJ1-6, with TRBD1 identical over 7 bases. Germline CDR1 reads DFQATT; CDR2 reads SNEGSKA (reference sequence). The CDR3 consists of 16 residues. Trimming removed 2 bases from V and 5 bases from J; junction bases left unmatched: 9. CDR3: CSARNRGGTNNSPLHF. CDR3 in DNA: TGCAGTGCTAGAAACAGGGGAGGCACAAATAATTCACCCCTCCACTTT.

The sample holds many counts of this clonotype. The rearrangement joins TRBV7-3 to TRBJ2-7; D possibly corresponds to TRBD1 (5 bases). The CDR3 is made up of 16 amino acids. The germline V gene has CDR1 SGHTA and CDR2 FQGTGA. Trimming took off 4 bases at V and 5 bases at J, with 21 bases between the two ends. The CDR3 reads CASSSSYSPSTDEQYF. The CDR3 DNA follows: TGTGCCAGCAGCTCCTCCTACTCCCCCTCGACAGACGAGCAGTACTTC.

V gene TRBV27 combines with J gene TRBJ2-3, with TRBD1 as a possible D gene (7 bases). Germline V CDR1 and CDR2: MNHEY, SMNVEV (reference sequence). The length of the CDR3 is 17 residues. Trimming took 4 bases from V and 4 from J, leaving 21 bases between them. The CDR3 region has the DNA TGTGCCAGCAGTTCGGTCACAGTCAGGGGGGAGGCAGATACGCAGTATTTT. Its protein is CASSSVTVRGEADTQYF.

This rearrangement joins TRBV6-2 or TRBV6-3 to TRBJ1-1; 8 nucleotides agree with TRBD1. Germline CDR1 MNHEY, CDR2 SVGEGT. The CDR3 is 19 residues long. V shed 5 bases, J shed 0 bases, and the junction held 17 bases outside the gene matches. This CDR3 is CASSPILVPGTGMNTEAFF. In DNA form, the CDR3 reads TGTGCCAGCAGTCCAATACTGGTACCAGGGACAGGCATGAACACTGAAGCTTTCTTT.

The V call is TRBV6-2 or TRBV6-3, the J call TRBJ2-7; D not certain. Trimming removed 0 bases at V and 7 bases at J, with 7 bases between. Germline CDR1 MNHEY, CDR2 SVGEGT. There are 12 residues in the CDR3. CDR3 DNA: TGTGCCAGCAGTTACTCCAGGCGGGAGCAGTACTTC. It yields the protein CASSYSRREQYF.

V gene TRBV20-1 combines with J gene TRBJ2-5; tentative D call: TRBD2 (5 bases). V lost 1 base and J 3 bases, leaving 9 bases between the germline ends. Germline values: CDR1 DFQATT, CDR2 SNEGSKA (reference sequence). This CDR3 spans 13 amino acids. This chain's CDR3 is CSARATGEETQYF. In DNA, the CDR3 is TGCAGTGCTAGAGCTACCGGGGAAGAGACCCAGTACTTC.

This clonotype was seen only a few times. The chain uses TRBV5-1 and TRBJ1-6, with a possible D match to TRBD1 (5 bases). The CDR3 consists of 14 residues. Germline CDR1 and CDR2: SGHRS and YFSETQ. The V end lost 0 bases, the J end lost 9 bases, and 10 bases lay between the germline ends. The CDR3 loop is CASSLEGESSPLHF. DNA for the CDR3: TGCGCCAGCAGCTTGGAAGGGGAGAGTTCACCCCTCCACTTT.

A note on this clonotype: It may be a read error: a sequence one base away is much more abundant. The rearrangement links TRBV2 to TRBJ2-3; D tentatively fits TRBD1 or TRBD2 (5 bases each). The germline V gene encodes CDR1 SNHLY and CDR2 FYNNEI. This CDR3 spans 11 amino acids. CDR3 amino acids: CSNGGTDTQYF. The DNA of the CDR3 is TGTTCCAATGGGGGTACAGATACGCAGTATTTT.

This clonotype has only a few counts. This chain uses TRBV7-9 with TRBJ2-1; maybe TRBD2 (5 bases). Trimming cost V 5 bases and J 6 bases, with 17 bases left between them. The CDR3 is 15 amino acids. CDR1 is SEHNR and CDR2 is FQNEAQ in the germline V gene (reference sequence). CDR3 DNA: TGTGCCAGCAGCGAGGTGGCTAGCTTACTCAATGAGCAGTTCTTC. Translation: CASSEVASLLNEQFF.

The chain employs TRBV28 and TRBJ2-2, with TRBD1 as a possible D gene (5 bases). The germline gives CDR1 MDHEN, CDR2 SYDVKM. CDR3 size: 19 residues. Between the trimmed V and J ends, which lost 7 bases and 6 bases, there was a span of 30 bases. The CDR3: CASIAAGRTSKLSAGELFF. The CDR3 coding sequence is TGTGCCAGCATCGCGGCCGGACGGACATCTAAATTGAGCGCCGGGGAGCTGTTTTTT.

This clonotype was seen at least ten times. This chain links TRBV20-1 with TRBJ2-7; tentatively, D is TRBD1 (5 bases). The V gene's germline CDR1 is DFQATT and CDR2 SNEGSKA (reference sequence). Between the trimmed V and J ends, which lost 6 bases and 3 bases, there was a span of 15 bases. This CDR3 contains 13 residues. CDR3 protein: CSATNTGYYEQYF. DNA of the CDR3: TGCAGTGCGACAAACACAGGTTACTACGAGCAGTACTTC.

The chain recombines TRBV20-1 with TRBJ2-5; D is perhaps TRBD2 (5 bases). The CDR3 contains 14 residues. Trimming stripped 6 bases from V and 1 base from J, with 15 bases between. In germline, CDR1 is DFQATT, CDR2 SNEGSKA (reference sequence). CDR3 coding DNA: TGCAGTGCCAGAAAAACGGGGTTCCAAGAGACCCAGTACTTC. Protein product: CSARKTGFQETQYF.

This chain uses TRBV7-6 with TRBJ2-6, with D possibly TRBD2 on 6 matching bases. V lost 5 bases and J 3 bases, leaving 11 bases between the germline ends. Germline V CDR1 and CDR2: SGHVS, FNYEAQ. This CDR3 has 15 amino acids. The CDR3 region is CASSLPGDGANVLTF. For the CDR3, the DNA is TGTGCCAGCAGCCTACCGGGGGATGGGGCCAACGTCCTGACTTTC.

This chain uses TRBV6-5 with TRBJ2-3, with 8 bases aligning to TRBD2. Germline CDR1 MNHEY, CDR2 SVGAGI. V shed 2 bases, J shed 7 bases, and the junction held 8 bases outside the gene matches. This CDR3 has 15 amino acids. CDR3 sequence (DNA): TGTGCCAGCAGTTACGTATTAGCGGGGACGAATACGCAGTATTTT. Translation: CASSYVLAGTNTQYF.

This clonotype was found a few times. This chain connects TRBV7-9 to TRBJ2-5, with no clear D. V lost 1 base to trimming and J lost 1 base, with 7 bases between them. Looked up from germline, CDR1 is SEHNR and CDR2 is FQNEAQ (reference sequence). This CDR3 has 14 amino acids. CDR3 in amino acids: CASSLEALQETQYF. CDR3 sequence (DNA): TGTGCCAGCAGCTTAGAGGCCCTCCAAGAGACCCAGTACTTC.